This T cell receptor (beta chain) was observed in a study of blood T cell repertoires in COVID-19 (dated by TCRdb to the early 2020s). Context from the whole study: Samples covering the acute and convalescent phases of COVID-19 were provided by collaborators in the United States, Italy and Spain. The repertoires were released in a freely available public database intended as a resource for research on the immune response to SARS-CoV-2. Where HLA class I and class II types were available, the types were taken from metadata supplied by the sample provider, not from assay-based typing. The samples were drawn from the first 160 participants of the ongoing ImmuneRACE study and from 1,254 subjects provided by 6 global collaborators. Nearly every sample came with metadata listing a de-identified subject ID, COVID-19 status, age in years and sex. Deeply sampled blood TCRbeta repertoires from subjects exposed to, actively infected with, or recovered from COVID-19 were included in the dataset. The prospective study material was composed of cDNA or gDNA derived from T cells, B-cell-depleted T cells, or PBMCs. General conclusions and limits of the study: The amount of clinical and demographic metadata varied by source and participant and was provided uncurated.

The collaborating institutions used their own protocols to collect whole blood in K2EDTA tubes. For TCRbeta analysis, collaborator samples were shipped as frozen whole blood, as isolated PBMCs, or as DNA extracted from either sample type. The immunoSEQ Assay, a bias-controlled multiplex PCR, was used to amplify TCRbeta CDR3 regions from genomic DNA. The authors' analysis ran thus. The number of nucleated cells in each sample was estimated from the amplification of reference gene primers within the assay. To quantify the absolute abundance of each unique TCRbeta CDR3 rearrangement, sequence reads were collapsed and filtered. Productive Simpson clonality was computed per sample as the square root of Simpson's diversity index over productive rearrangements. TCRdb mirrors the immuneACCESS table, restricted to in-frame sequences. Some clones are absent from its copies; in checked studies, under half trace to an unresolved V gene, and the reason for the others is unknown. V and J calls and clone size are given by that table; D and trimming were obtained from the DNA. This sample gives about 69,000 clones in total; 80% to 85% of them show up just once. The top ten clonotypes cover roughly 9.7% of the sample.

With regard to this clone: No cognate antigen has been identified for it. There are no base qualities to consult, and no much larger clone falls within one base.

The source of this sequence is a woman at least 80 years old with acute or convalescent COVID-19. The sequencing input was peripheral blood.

The CDR3 region: CASSSWGRLAGSTDTQYF. The bases are TGTGCCAGCAGCTCGTGGGGGAGACTAGCGGGGAGCACAGATACGCAGTATTTT. The chain is encoded by TRBV7-9 joined to TRBJ2-3; the central 11 bases match TRBD2. Based on the germline V gene (reference sequence), the CDR1 and CDR2 sequences are SEHNR and FQNEAQ. The CDR3, cysteine through phenylalanine, is 18 amino acids long. Of the read, only the CDR3 DNA is kept; its 54 bases are in frame from base 1. The V end gives up 4 bases and the J end 0 bases, leaving 9 bases in the junction not matched to a gene.